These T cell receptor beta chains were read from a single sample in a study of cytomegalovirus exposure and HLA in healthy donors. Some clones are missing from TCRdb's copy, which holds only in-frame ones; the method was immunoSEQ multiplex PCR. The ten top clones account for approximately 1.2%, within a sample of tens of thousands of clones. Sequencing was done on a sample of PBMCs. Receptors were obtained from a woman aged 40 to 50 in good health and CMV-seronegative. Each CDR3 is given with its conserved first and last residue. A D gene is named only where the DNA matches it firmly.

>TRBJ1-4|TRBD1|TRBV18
CASSARDSLNEKLFF
TGTGCCAGCTCAGCAAGGGACAGTCTTAATGAAAAACTGTTTTTT
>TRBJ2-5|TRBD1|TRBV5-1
CASSPGTGGYQETQYF
TGCGCCAGCAGCCCGGGGACAGGGGGCTACCAAGAGACCCAGTACTTC
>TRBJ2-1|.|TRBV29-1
CSVIEGPGQFF
TGCAGCGTTATAGAGGGTCCTGGGCAGTTCTTC
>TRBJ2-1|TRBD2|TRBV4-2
CASSPGTSGNNEQFF
TGTGCCAGCAGCCCCGGGACTAGCGGCAACAATGAGCAGTTCTTC
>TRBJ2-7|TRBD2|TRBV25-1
CASSELWLAEPYEQYF
TGTGCCAGCAGTGAATTGTGGCTAGCGGAGCCCTACGAGCAGTACTTC
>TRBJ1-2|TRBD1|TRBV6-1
CASSPRGQGSGYTF
TGTGCCAGCAGTCCCCGAGGACAGGGTTCTGGCTACACCTTC
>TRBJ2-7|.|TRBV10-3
CAISDVEVYEQYF
TGTGCCATCAGTGATGTAGAGGTCTACGAGCAGTACTTC
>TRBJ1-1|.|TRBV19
CASSNAENTEAFF
TGTGCCAGTAGTAACGCAGAGAACACTGAAGCTTTCTTT
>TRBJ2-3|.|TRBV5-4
CASSSLTDTQYF
TGTGCCAGCAGTTCTCTCACAGATACGCAGTATTTT
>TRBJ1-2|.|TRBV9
CASSVSARGGGYTF
TGTGCCAGCAGCGTATCCGCGAGGGGGGGAGGCTACACCTTC
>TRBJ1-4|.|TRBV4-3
CASSQGTVPADEKLFF
TGCGCCAGCAGCCAAGGGACAGTCCCGGCAGATGAAAAACTGTTTTTT
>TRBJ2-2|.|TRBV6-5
CASRYRGYTGELFF
TGTGCCAGCAGATACCGGGGATACACCGGGGAGCTGTTTTTT
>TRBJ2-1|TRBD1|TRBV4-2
CASSQGLPGTGGTSYNEQFF
TGTGCCAGCAGCCAAGGCCTCCCGGGGACAGGGGGGACCTCCTACAATGAGCAGTTCTTC
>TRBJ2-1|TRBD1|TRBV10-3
CAISAGTGFYNEQFF
TGTGCCATCAGCGCTGGGACAGGGTTTTACAATGAGCAGTTCTTC
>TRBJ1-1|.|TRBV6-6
CASRSGAGEAFF
TGTGCCAGCCGGAGCGGGGCAGGGGAGGCTTTCTTT
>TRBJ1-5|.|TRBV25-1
CASSGQTNSNQPQHF
TGTGCCAGCAGTGGACAAACAAATAGCAATCAGCCCCAGCATTTT
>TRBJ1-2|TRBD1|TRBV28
CASSIVGTASLDGYTF
TGTGCCAGCAGTATCGTCGGGACAGCGAGCTTGGATGGCTACACCTTC
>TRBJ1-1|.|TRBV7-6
CASSPRARQNTEAFF
TGTGCCAGCAGCCCCCGCGCCCGACAGAACACTGAAGCTTTCTTT
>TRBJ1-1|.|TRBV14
CASSFKPGLNTEAFF
TGTGCCAGCAGTTTTAAACCAGGCCTGAACACTGAAGCTTTCTTT
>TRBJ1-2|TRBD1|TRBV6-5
CATKTGNYGYTF
TGTGCCACCAAGACAGGGAACTATGGCTACACCTTC
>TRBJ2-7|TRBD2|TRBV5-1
CASSLAGLAAAGEQYF
TGCGCCAGCAGCTTGGCAGGCCTAGCGGCCGCTGGTGAGCAGTACTTC
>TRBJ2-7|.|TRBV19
CASSIRGSDSYEQYF
TGTGCCAGTAGTATTCGGGGAAGCGACTCCTACGAGCAGTACTTC
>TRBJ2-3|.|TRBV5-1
CASSLAAGTDTQYF
TGCGCCAGCAGCTTGGCCGCAGGAACAGATACGCAGTATTTT
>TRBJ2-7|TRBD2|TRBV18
CASSPPGIAGNTYEQYF
TGTGCCAGCTCACCACCGGGAATAGCGGGAAATACCTATGAGCAGTACTTC
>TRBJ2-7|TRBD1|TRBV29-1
CSVTGGYEQYF
TGCAGCGTTACAGGGGGCTACGAGCAGTACTTC
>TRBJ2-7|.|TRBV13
CASSSAYEQYF
TGTGCCAGCAGCTCTGCCTACGAGCAGTACTTC
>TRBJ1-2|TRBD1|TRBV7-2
CASSPDREAPILYGYTF
TGTGCCAGCAGCCCGGACAGGGAAGCCCCTATTCTCTATGGCTACACCTTC
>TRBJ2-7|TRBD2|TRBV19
CASSINIAGGGGEQYF
TGTGCCAGTAGTATTAATATAGCGGGAGGAGGTGGCGAGCAGTACTTC
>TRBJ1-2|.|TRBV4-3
CASSSQTGTPNYGYTF
TGCGCCAGCAGCTCTCAGACCGGGACACCAAACTATGGCTACACCTTC
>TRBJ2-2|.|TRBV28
CASSLSPSNTGELFF
TGTGCCAGCAGTTTATCTCCCTCGAACACCGGGGAGCTGTTTTTT
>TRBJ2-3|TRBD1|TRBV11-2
CASSLLTGGSWADTQYF
TGTGCCAGCAGCTTGTTGACAGGGGGCAGTTGGGCAGATACGCAGTATTTT
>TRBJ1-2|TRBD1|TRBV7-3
CASSLSPGGFNYTF
TGTGCCAGCAGCTTAAGTCCAGGGGGGTTTAACTACACCTTC
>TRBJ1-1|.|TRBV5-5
CASSLGARVDTEAFF
TGTGCCAGCAGCTTGGGGGCGCGGGTGGACACTGAAGCTTTCTTT
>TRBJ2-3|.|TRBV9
CASSGGSLGTDTQYF
TGTGCCAGCAGCGGAGGGTCACTTGGGACAGATACGCAGTATTTT
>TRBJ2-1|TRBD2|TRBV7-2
CASSPRLAGGLNEQFF
TGTGCCAGCAGCCCAAGACTAGCGGGAGGTTTAAATGAGCAGTTCTTC
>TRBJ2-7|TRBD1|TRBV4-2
CASSQETGAGEQYF
TGTGCCAGCAGCCAAGAAACAGGGGCTGGAGAGCAGTACTTC
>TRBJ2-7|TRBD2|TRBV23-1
CASSQEGNPGTSGHEQYF
TGCGCCAGCAGTCAAGAAGGGAACCCCGGGACTAGCGGCCACGAGCAGTACTTC
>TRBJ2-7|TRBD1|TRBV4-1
CASSPEATGGSLSYEQYF
TGCGCCAGCAGCCCAGAGGCGACAGGGGGCTCCCTGAGCTACGAGCAGTACTTC
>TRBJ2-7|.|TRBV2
CASFARGQAYEQYF
TGTGCCAGCTTTGCCCGGGGACAAGCCTACGAGCAGTACTTC
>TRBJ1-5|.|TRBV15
CATSRTGQNQPQHF
TGTGCCACCAGCAGGACGGGACAAAATCAGCCCCAGCATTTT
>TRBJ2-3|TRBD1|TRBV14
CASSRARGQDTQYF
TGTGCCAGCAGCCGAGCCCGGGGACAGGATACGCAGTATTTT
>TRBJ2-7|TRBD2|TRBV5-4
CASSLVGREVPYEQYF
TGTGCCAGCAGCTTGGTTGGGCGGGAGGTCCCCTACGAGCAGTACTTC
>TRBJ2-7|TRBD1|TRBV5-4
CASSLDGTGYYEQYF
TGTGCCAGCAGCTTGGATGGGACAGGGTACTACGAGCAGTACTTC
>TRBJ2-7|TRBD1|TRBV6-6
CASSGTTDRDRYEQYF
TGTGCCAGCAGCGGAACGACCGACAGGGACCGCTACGAGCAGTACTTC
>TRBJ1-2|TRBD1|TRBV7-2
CASSSSGRAAQGGYTF
TGTGCCAGCAGCTCTTCGGGACGGGCAGCACAGGGGGGCTACACCTTC
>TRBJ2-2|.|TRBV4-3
CASSQDGGRGTGELFF
TGCGCCAGCAGCCAAGACGGGGGGCGCGGCACCGGGGAGCTGTTTTTT
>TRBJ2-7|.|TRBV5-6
CASSLRWGRVIDEQYF
TGTGCCAGCAGCTTGAGGTGGGGCAGGGTAATCGACGAGCAGTACTTC
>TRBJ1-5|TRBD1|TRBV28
CASSFGTGNQPQHF
TGTGCCAGCAGTTTCGGGACAGGGAATCAGCCCCAGCATTTT
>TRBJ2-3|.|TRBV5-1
CASSLKSLTDKQYF
TGCGCCAGCAGCTTGAAAAGTCTCACAGATAAGCAGTATTTT
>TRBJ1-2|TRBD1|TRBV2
CASSGGQGRYTF
TGTGCCAGCAGTGGTGGACAGGGACGCTACACCTTC
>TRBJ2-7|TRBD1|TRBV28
CASTQGDYEQYF
TGTGCCAGCACACAGGGGGACTACGAGCAGTACTTC
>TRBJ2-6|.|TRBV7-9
CASRPTASGANVLTF
TGTGCCAGCAGGCCGACAGCTTCTGGGGCCAACGTCCTGACTTTC